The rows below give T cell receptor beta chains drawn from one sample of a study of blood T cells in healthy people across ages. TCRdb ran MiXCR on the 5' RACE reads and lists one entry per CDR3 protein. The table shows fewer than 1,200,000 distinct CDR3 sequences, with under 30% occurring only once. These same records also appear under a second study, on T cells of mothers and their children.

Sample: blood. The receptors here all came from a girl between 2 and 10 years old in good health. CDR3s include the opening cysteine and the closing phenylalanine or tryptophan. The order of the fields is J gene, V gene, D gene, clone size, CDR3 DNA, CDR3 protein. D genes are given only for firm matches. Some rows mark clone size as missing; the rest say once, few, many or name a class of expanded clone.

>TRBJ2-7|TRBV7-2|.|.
TGTGCCAGCAGCTTAGGAGAGGGAAAAAGCTACGAGCAGTACTTC
CASSLGEGKSYEQYF
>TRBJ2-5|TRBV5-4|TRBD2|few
TGTGCCAGCAGCTTCACAGCGGGGGGGCGGGAGACCCAGTACTTC
CASSFTAGGRETQYF
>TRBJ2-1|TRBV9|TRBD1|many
TGTGCCAGCAGCGACACAGGGGGCGGCGATGAGCAGTTCTTC
CASSDTGGGDEQFF
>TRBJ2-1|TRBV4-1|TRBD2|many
TGTGCCAGCAGTCGTCTAGCGGGCTCCTACAATGAGCAGTTCTTC
CASSRLAGSYNEQFF
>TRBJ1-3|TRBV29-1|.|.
TGCAGCGTTGCGTGGGGAAACACCATATATTTT
CSVAWGNTIYF
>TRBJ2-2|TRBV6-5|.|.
TGTGCCAGCAGGGGACGTCCCGGGGAGCTGTTTTTT
CASRGRPGELFF
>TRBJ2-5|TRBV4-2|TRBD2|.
TGTGCCAGCAGCCAACGGGGGGGTTTTGAGACCCAGTACTTC
CASSQRGGFETQYF
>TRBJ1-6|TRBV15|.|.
TGTGCCACCAGCGCCGGTCCAGTGTCCTATAATTCACCCCTCCACTTT
CATSAGPVSYNSPLHF
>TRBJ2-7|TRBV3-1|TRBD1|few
TGTGCCAGCAGCCAAGCCGAGGGGGCCTTCTACGAGCAGTACTTC
CASSQAEGAFYEQYF
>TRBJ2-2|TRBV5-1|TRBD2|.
TGCGCCAGCAGCTTGGGGATAGGCGGGAGCACCGGGGAGCTGTTTTTT
CASSLGIGGSTGELFF
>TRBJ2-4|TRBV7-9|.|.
TGTGCCGGCAGCTCGGTCAAGGACAAAGACCTAGCCAAAAACATTCAGTACTTC
CAGSSVKDKDLAKNIQYF
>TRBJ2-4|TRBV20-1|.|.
TGCAGTGCTTCCTTTTGGGGGTTGAAAAACATTCAGTACTTC
CSASFWGLKNIQYF
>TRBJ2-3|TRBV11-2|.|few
TGTGCCAGCAGCTTACGGGCGCCCACAGATACGCAGTATTTT
CASSLRAPTDTQYF
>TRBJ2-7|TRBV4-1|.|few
TGCGCCAGCAGCGATAAAGGCCTAGCGAACACCGACGAGCAGTACTTC
CASSDKGLANTDEQYF
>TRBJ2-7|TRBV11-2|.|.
TGTGCCAGCAGCTTAGGGACGTCTTCGGTCCAGCAGTACTTC
CASSLGTSSVQQYF
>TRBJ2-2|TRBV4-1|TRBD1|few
TGCGCCAGCAGCTCCCTTCAGGGGGCCACCGGGGAGCTGTTTTTT
CASSSLQGATGELFF
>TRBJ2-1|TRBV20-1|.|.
TGCAGTGCTGGCCCAGGGTCTGATGAGCAGTTCTTC
CSAGPGSDEQFF
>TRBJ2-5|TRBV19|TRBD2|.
TGTGCCAGTAGTATAGATACGGGAGGCGGAGAAGAGACCCAGTACTTC
CASSIDTGGGEETQYF
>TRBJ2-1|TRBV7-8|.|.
TGTGCCAGCAGCTTGGAGGGAATGTCCAATGAGCAGTTCTTC
CASSLEGMSNEQFF
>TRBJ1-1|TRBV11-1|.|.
TGTGCCAGCAGCTCCAGGACAGTAAGGGGCACTGAAGCTTTCTTT
CASSSRTVRGTEAFF
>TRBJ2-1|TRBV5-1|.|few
TGCGCCAGCAGCGACCCCCCCCGCGCCGAGCAGTTCTTC
CASSDPPRAEQFF
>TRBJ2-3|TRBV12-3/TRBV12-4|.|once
TGTGCCAGCTCTAGGGCTAGTACCCCAGATACGCAGTATTTT
CASSRASTPDTQYF
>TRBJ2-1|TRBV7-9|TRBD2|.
TGTGCCAGCAGCTCTAGCGGGCACACCTACAATGAGCAGTTCTTC
CASSSSGHTYNEQFF
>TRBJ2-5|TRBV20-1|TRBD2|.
TGCAGTGCCCCGACTAGCGGGGGAGAGACCCAGTACTTC
CSAPTSGGETQYF
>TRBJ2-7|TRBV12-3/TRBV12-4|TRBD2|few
TGTGCCAGCAGTCAAAGACTAGCGGGGAACTACGAGCAGTACTTC
CASSQRLAGNYEQYF
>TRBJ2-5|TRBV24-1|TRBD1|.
TGTGCCACCAGTGATTCGAGGACAGGGGGTATAGAGACCCAGTACTTC
CATSDSRTGGIETQYF
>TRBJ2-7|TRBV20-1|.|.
TGCAGTGCTAGACTACAGGGTTTTTCCTACGAGCAGTACTTC
CSARLQGFSYEQYF
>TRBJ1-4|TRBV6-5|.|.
TGTGCCAGCAGTTACTGGGGGGCCCAAAATGAAAAACTGTTTTTT
CASSYWGAQNEKLFF
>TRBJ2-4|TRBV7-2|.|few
TGTGCCAGCAGCTTAGCGCCAGCTACCGACATTCAGTACTTC
CASSLAPATDIQYF
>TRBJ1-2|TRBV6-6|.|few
TGTGCCACCCTCCCGACAGGTATACCTACTAACTATGGCTACACCTTC
CATLPTGIPTNYGYTF
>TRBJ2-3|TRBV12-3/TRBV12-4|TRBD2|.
TGTGCCAGCAGTGCACTAGCGGGCGGCCCAGATACGCAGTATTTT
CASSALAGGPDTQYF
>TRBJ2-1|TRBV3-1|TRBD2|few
TGTGCCAGCAGCCAAGCTACTAGCGGAAGGTACCATGAGCAGTTCTTC
CASSQATSGRYHEQFF
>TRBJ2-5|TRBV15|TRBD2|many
TGTGCCACCAGCAGTACGTTAACAAGAGCGGGGCAAGAGACCCAGTACTTC
CATSSTLTRAGQETQYF
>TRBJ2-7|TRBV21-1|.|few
TGTGCCAGCAGCCCCCATTACTGGGGGAGGCATTCCTACGAGCAGTACTTC
CASSPHYWGRHSYEQYF
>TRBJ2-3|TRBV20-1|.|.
TGCAGTGCTAGCAGCCCGACGGGGGGCCCAGATACGCAGTATTTT
CSASSPTGGPDTQYF
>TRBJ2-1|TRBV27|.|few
TGTGCCAGCAGTTTAATTGCAGGCGGCAATGAGCAGTTCTTC
CASSLIAGGNEQFF
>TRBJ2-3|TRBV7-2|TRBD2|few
TGTGCCAGCAGCTTAGACGGGAGGGGTGACACAGATACGCAGTATTTT
CASSLDGRGDTDTQYF
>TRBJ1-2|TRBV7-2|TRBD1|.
TGTGCCAACAGCTTAGACTTGTCCTGGACAGGGCACGGCTACACCTTC
CANSLDLSWTGHGYTF
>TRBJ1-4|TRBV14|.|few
TGTGCCAGCAGCCCCCGGGACCTGGATGAAAAACTGTTTTTT
CASSPRDLDEKLFF
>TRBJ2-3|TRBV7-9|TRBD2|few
TGTGCCAGCAGCGAGGGACTAGCGGTGAGCACAGATACGCAGTATTTT
CASSEGLAVSTDTQYF
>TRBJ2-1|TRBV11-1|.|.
TGTGCCAGCAGCCCGTTCGGGGGCCCCCCCTACAATGAGCAGTTCTTC
CASSPFGGPPYNEQFF
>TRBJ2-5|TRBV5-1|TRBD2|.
TGCGCCAGCAGCTTGATCGGGGGGGGCCGCGAGACCCAGTACTTC
CASSLIGGGRETQYF
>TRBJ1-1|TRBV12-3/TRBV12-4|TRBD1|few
TGTGCCAGCGGCCCGAGGGACAGGGGAGGGTGGAACACTGAAGCTTTCTTT
CASGPRDRGGWNTEAFF
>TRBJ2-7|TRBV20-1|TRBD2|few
TGCAGTGCTACCCCCAGCGGGAGAGGCTACGAGCAGTACTTC
CSATPSGRGYEQYF
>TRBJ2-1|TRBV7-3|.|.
TGTGCCAGCAGCAAAGGAGGGGTAAGCGAGCAGTTCTTC
CASSKGGVSEQFF
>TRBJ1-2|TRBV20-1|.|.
TGCAGTGCTAGTCCCCTCACGGGCGCCTATGGCTACACCTTC
CSASPLTGAYGYTF
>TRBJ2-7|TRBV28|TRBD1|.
TGTGCCAGCAGACTTTCACAGGGGGCGGCCTACGAGCAGTACTTC
CASRLSQGAAYEQYF
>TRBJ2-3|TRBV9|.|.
TGTGCCAGCAGCGAGTCGAACACAGATACGCAGTATTTT
CASSESNTDTQYF
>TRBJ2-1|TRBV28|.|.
TGTGCCAGCAAAAAGGTTCAGGCCCATGAGCAGTTCTTC
CASKKVQAHEQFF
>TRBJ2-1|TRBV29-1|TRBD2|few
TGCAGCGTTGAAGATGGGACTAGCGGGAATGAGCAGTTCTTC
CSVEDGTSGNEQFF
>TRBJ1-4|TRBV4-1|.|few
TGCGCCAGCAGCCAAGAGGGCAGGGGTAGTGAAAAACTGTTTTTT
CASSQEGRGSEKLFF
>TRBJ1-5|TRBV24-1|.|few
TGTGCCACCAGTGACAAGGACAAGAATCAGCCCCAGCATTTT
CATSDKDKNQPQHF
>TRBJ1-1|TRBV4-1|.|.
TGCGCCAGCAGCCAAGTTAACGCAGGGTGGAACACTGAAGCTTTCTTT
CASSQVNAGWNTEAFF
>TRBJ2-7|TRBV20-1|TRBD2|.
TGCAGTGCTGTTAGCGGGTTAGACTACGAGCAGTACTTC
CSAVSGLDYEQYF
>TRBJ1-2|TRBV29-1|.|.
TGCAGCGTTGAAGCCCCGGGGTTTGTGGGGAAGGGTGGCTACACCTTC
CSVEAPGFVGKGGYTF
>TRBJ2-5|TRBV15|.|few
TGTGCCACCAGCAGAGATCGAGGTTCAGAGACCCAGTACTTC
CATSRDRGSETQYF
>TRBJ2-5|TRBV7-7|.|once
TGTGCTAGTAGCTTAGCAAGCGCAGTTGGGGAGACCCAGTACTTC
CASSLASAVGETQYF